This paragraph covers one T cell receptor beta chain sequence. Its specificity is not known. V was shortened by 1 base and J by 0 bases, with 12 bases between the two germline ends. Germline values: CDR1 MNHEY, CDR2 SMNVEV (reference sequence). The CDR3 runs 16 residues. The sample belongs to a study of graft-versus-host responses after intestinal transplantation. The wider study: Recipients had transplants, and these were multivisceral, liver-intestinal, or isolated intestinal. After anti-thymocyte globulin induction, recipients took tacrolimus and steroids for approximately 3 years. Study-level results: Allograft clonal ratios (graft-versus-host to host-versus-graft) were high in patients who had graft-donor T cell macrochimerism. Early post-transplant HvG declines showed an association with peak circulating GvH clone levels.

Using immunoSEQ multiplex PCR, the repertoire was profiled, and TCRdb retains in-frame clones only, with some absent. Among about 120,000 clones, 85% to 95% were seen once, and the ten largest hold around 0.12%. The specimen comprised unstimulated CD4+ T cells sorted from spleen or lymph node cells, sampled before intestinal transplant. The J gene is TRBJ1-2, the V gene TRBV27; D gene uncertain. This TCR was recovered from a human donor who received an intestinal transplant. The CDR3 DNA reads as TGTGCCAGCAGTTTATTATGGGGTAACACTAACTATGGCTACACCTTC. Translation gives CASSLLWGNTNYGYTF.